The rows below give T cell receptor beta chains drawn from one sample of a study of blood T cells in healthy people across ages. TCRdb re-called the 5' RACE reads with MiXCR, one entry per CDR3 protein. Of about 1.1 million distinct CDR3 sequences in the sample, roughly two fifths were seen once. The sequenced material came from blood. The receptors shown here come from a man aged 18 to 30 in good health. CDR3s include the opening cysteine and the closing phenylalanine or tryptophan. A D gene is named only where the DNA matches it firmly. Clone size is shown for a subset of rows, as once, few, many or a class of expanded clone.

abundance: few; j_gene: TRBJ1-1; d_gene: TRBD1; v_gene: TRBV20-1; CDR3aa: CSATTGVNTEAFF; CDR3nt: TGCAGTGCTACGACAGGGGTGAACACTGAAGCTTTCTTT
abundance: once; j_gene: TRBJ1-4; d_gene: -; v_gene: TRBV18; CDR3aa: CASSPRQVNEKLFF; CDR3nt: TGTGCCAGCTCACCACGACAGGTCAATGAAAAACTGTTTTTT
abundance: -; j_gene: TRBJ2-2; d_gene: TRBD1; v_gene: TRBV20-1; CDR3aa: CSARRTGKVGELFF; CDR3nt: TGCAGTGCTAGACGGACAGGGAAAGTCGGGGAGCTGTTTTTT
abundance: few; j_gene: TRBJ1-5; d_gene: -; v_gene: TRBV5-1; CDR3aa: CASSLEPGPNQPQHF; CDR3nt: TGCGCCAGCAGCTTAGAACCAGGCCCCAATCAGCCCCAGCATTTT
abundance: -; j_gene: TRBJ1-1; d_gene: -; v_gene: TRBV4-3; CDR3aa: CASSREPRADTEAFF; CDR3nt: TGCGCCAGCAGCCGTGAGCCCCGGGCCGACACTGAAGCTTTCTTT
abundance: few; j_gene: TRBJ1-5; d_gene: -; v_gene: TRBV2; CDR3aa: CATGRGAQHF; CDR3nt: TGTGCCACGGGTCGGGGGGCCCAGCATTTT
abundance: -; j_gene: TRBJ1-2; d_gene: -; v_gene: TRBV7-2; CDR3aa: CASSSRHQSPYGYTF; CDR3nt: TGTGCCAGCAGCTCAAGACACCAGTCTCCCTATGGCTACACCTTC
abundance: once; j_gene: TRBJ1-1; d_gene: -; v_gene: TRBV14; CDR3aa: CASSLWGPVRGESTEAFF; CDR3nt: TGTGCCAGCAGCCTCTGGGGGCCTGTTCGGGGAGAGAGCACTGAAGCTTTCTTT
abundance: -; j_gene: TRBJ2-3; d_gene: -; v_gene: TRBV12-3/TRBV12-4; CDR3aa: CASSVARVPYTQYF; CDR3nt: TGTGCCAGCAGCGTTGCCCGTGTCCCATATACGCAGTATTTT
abundance: -; j_gene: TRBJ1-5; d_gene: -; v_gene: TRBV6-2/TRBV6-3; CDR3aa: CASRYDRINQPQHF; CDR3nt: TGTGCCAGCAGATATGACAGAATCAATCAGCCCCAGCATTTT
abundance: -; j_gene: TRBJ2-3; d_gene: TRBD2; v_gene: TRBV3-1; CDR3aa: CASSPRTSVSDTQYF; CDR3nt: TGTGCCAGCAGCCCACGGACTAGTGTTTCCGATACGCAGTATTTT
abundance: -; j_gene: TRBJ2-1; d_gene: -; v_gene: TRBV7-2; CDR3aa: CASSLVVGHNEQFF; CDR3nt: TGTGCCAGCAGCTTAGTAGTTGGACACAATGAGCAGTTCTTC
abundance: many; j_gene: TRBJ1-2; d_gene: -; v_gene: TRBV20-1; CDR3aa: CSARPGTGNYGYTF; CDR3nt: TGCAGTGCTAGACCCGGGACCGGCAACTATGGCTACACCTTC
abundance: -; j_gene: TRBJ2-5; d_gene: -; v_gene: TRBV7-9; CDR3aa: CASSPRDRKIQETQYF; CDR3nt: TGTGCCAGCAGCCCCCGGGACCGGAAAATTCAAGAGACCCAGTACTTC
abundance: -; j_gene: TRBJ2-1; d_gene: -; v_gene: TRBV9; CDR3aa: CASSVRAAGQQFF; CDR3nt: TGTGCCAGCAGCGTACGAGCCGCCGGACAACAGTTCTTC
abundance: -; j_gene: TRBJ1-2; d_gene: -; v_gene: TRBV7-8; CDR3aa: CASSLATTGYTF; CDR3nt: TGTGCCAGCAGCTTAGCGACTACGGGCTACACCTTC
abundance: few; j_gene: TRBJ1-1; d_gene: -; v_gene: TRBV10-3; CDR3aa: CAISLGSNTEAFF; CDR3nt: TGTGCCATCAGTCTTGGCTCGAACACTGAAGCTTTCTTT
abundance: -; j_gene: TRBJ1-5; d_gene: -; v_gene: TRBV5-1; CDR3aa: CASSLDEGNQPQHF; CDR3nt: TGCGCCAGCAGCTTGGATGAGGGGAATCAGCCCCAGCATTTT
abundance: -; j_gene: TRBJ1-5; d_gene: -; v_gene: TRBV28; CDR3aa: CASSRRRVWSNQPQHF; CDR3nt: TGTGCCAGCAGTCGCCGGAGGGTCTGGAGCAATCAGCCCCAGCATTTT
abundance: -; j_gene: TRBJ2-5; d_gene: TRBD1; v_gene: TRBV7-2; CDR3aa: CASSLWTGEETQYF; CDR3nt: TGTGCCAGCAGCCTGTGGACAGGGGAAGAGACCCAGTACTTC
abundance: few; j_gene: TRBJ1-5; d_gene: -; v_gene: TRBV12-3/TRBV12-4; CDR3aa: CASRRDGTSNQPQHF; CDR3nt: TGTGCCAGCAGACGGGACGGTACTAGCAATCAGCCCCAGCATTTT
abundance: few; j_gene: TRBJ2-1; d_gene: -; v_gene: TRBV28; CDR3aa: CASSSPTLGNNNEQFF; CDR3nt: TGTGCCAGCAGTTCCCCAACCCTCGGAAATAACAATGAGCAGTTCTTC
abundance: -; j_gene: TRBJ1-1; d_gene: -; v_gene: TRBV20-1; CDR3aa: CSASTGLPMNTEAFF; CDR3nt: TGCAGTGCTAGTACAGGGCTGCCGATGAACACTGAAGCTTTCTTT
abundance: -; j_gene: TRBJ1-2; d_gene: TRBD1; v_gene: TRBV20-1; CDR3aa: CSAKTQGQGFDGCTF; CDR3nt: TGCAGTGCAAAGACGCAGGGACAGGGGTTTGATGGCTGCACCTTC
abundance: -; j_gene: TRBJ2-7; d_gene: TRBD2; v_gene: TRBV28; CDR3aa: CASSGGVQEAQYF; CDR3nt: TGTGCCAGTAGCGGGGGGGTCCAAGAGGCCCAGTACTTC
abundance: few; j_gene: TRBJ1-1; d_gene: TRBD1; v_gene: TRBV12-3/TRBV12-4; CDR3aa: CASSLPGQGVTEAFF; CDR3nt: TGTGCCAGCAGTTTACCTGGACAGGGGGTGACTGAAGCTTTCTTT
abundance: -; j_gene: TRBJ2-2; d_gene: -; v_gene: TRBV12-3/TRBV12-4; CDR3aa: CASTRTGRGTGELFF; CDR3nt: TGTGCCAGCACCAGAACAGGGAGGGGAACCGGGGAGCTGTTTTTT
abundance: -; j_gene: TRBJ2-3; d_gene: TRBD2; v_gene: TRBV6-2/TRBV6-3; CDR3aa: CASRPTGTKDFTDTQYF; CDR3nt: TGTGCCAGCAGACCAACCGGGACTAAGGACTTCACAGATACGCAGTATTTT
abundance: -; j_gene: TRBJ2-1; d_gene: -; v_gene: TRBV4-1; CDR3aa: CASSQQGITYNEQFF; CDR3nt: TGCGCCAGCAGCCAACAGGGTATCACCTACAATGAGCAGTTCTTC
abundance: -; j_gene: TRBJ1-5; d_gene: -; v_gene: TRBV7-8; CDR3aa: CASSQDSSYSNQPQHF; CDR3nt: TGTGCCAGCAGCCAAGACAGTAGCTATAGCAATCAGCCCCAGCATTTT
abundance: -; j_gene: TRBJ1-4; d_gene: -; v_gene: TRBV7-9; CDR3aa: CASSKSGSSSGELFF; CDR3nt: TGTGCCAGCAGCAAATCTGGGAGCTCCTCCGGCGAACTGTTTTTT
abundance: -; j_gene: TRBJ2-5; d_gene: -; v_gene: TRBV12-5; CDR3aa: CASGLVPGQTQYF; CDR3nt: TGTGCTAGTGGTTTGGTTCCCGGTCAGACCCAGTACTTC
abundance: -; j_gene: TRBJ2-1; d_gene: -; v_gene: TRBV9; CDR3aa: CASSVANGEQFF; CDR3nt: TGTGCCAGCAGCGTAGCGAACGGTGAGCAGTTCTTC
abundance: few; j_gene: TRBJ1-5; d_gene: -; v_gene: TRBV20-1; CDR3aa: CSARDDYNQPQHF; CDR3nt: TGCAGTGCTAGGGACGATTACAATCAGCCCCAGCATTTT
abundance: few; j_gene: TRBJ1-4; d_gene: TRBD1; v_gene: TRBV15; CDR3aa: CATSREAGGLSTNEKLFF; CDR3nt: TGTGCCACCAGCAGAGAGGCAGGGGGCCTGTCAACTAATGAAAAACTGTTTTTT
abundance: -; j_gene: TRBJ1-1; d_gene: -; v_gene: TRBV28; CDR3aa: CASSLTPREAFF; CDR3nt: TGTGCCAGCAGTCTGACCCCACGGGAAGCTTTCTTT
abundance: -; j_gene: TRBJ2-5; d_gene: -; v_gene: TRBV7-3; CDR3aa: CASSLTAANLLETQYF; CDR3nt: TGTGCCAGCAGCTTAACGGCAGCTAACCTCCTTGAGACCCAGTACTTC
abundance: few; j_gene: TRBJ1-2; d_gene: -; v_gene: TRBV10-3; CDR3aa: CAISESGVLGYTF; CDR3nt: TGTGCCATCAGTGAGTCGGGGGTCCTTGGCTACACCTTC
abundance: few; j_gene: TRBJ1-1; d_gene: TRBD1; v_gene: TRBV2; CDR3aa: CASSLAGTGETEAFF; CDR3nt: TGTGCCAGCAGTCTGGCCGGGACAGGGGAAACTGAAGCTTTCTTT
abundance: -; j_gene: TRBJ2-2; d_gene: -; v_gene: TRBV9; CDR3aa: CASSVERGLTGELFF; CDR3nt: TGTGCCAGCAGCGTAGAACGGGGCCTCACCGGGGAGCTGTTTTTT
abundance: few; j_gene: TRBJ2-3; d_gene: -; v_gene: TRBV11-2; CDR3aa: CASSSKGMWGSDTDTQYF; CDR3nt: TGTGCCAGCAGCTCAAAGGGGATGTGGGGGTCTGACACAGATACGCAGTATTTT
abundance: -; j_gene: TRBJ1-4; d_gene: TRBD1; v_gene: TRBV7-2; CDR3aa: CASSLPEDRGGKLFF; CDR3nt: TGTGCCAGCAGCTTACCGGAGGACAGGGGGGGAAAACTGTTTTTT
abundance: -; j_gene: TRBJ2-1; d_gene: -; v_gene: TRBV4-1; CDR3aa: CASSQDASTTYNEQFF; CDR3nt: TGCGCCAGCAGCCAAGATGCCAGCACCACCTACAATGAGCAGTTCTTC
abundance: -; j_gene: TRBJ2-1; d_gene: TRBD2; v_gene: TRBV25-1; CDR3aa: CASSLAGGPSNEQFF; CDR3nt: TGTGCCAGCAGCCTAGCGGGGGGGCCGAGCAATGAGCAGTTCTTC
abundance: -; j_gene: TRBJ1-2; d_gene: -; v_gene: TRBV6-1; CDR3aa: CASSGLTGANYGYTF; CDR3nt: TGTGCCAGCAGTGGTTTGACAGGAGCTAACTATGGCTACACCTTC
abundance: -; j_gene: TRBJ1-2; d_gene: -; v_gene: TRBV5-1; CDR3aa: CASSLDESYTGYTF; CDR3nt: TGCGCCAGCAGCTTGGATGAGTCCTACACTGGCTACACCTTC
abundance: -; j_gene: TRBJ1-1; d_gene: -; v_gene: TRBV6-6; CDR3aa: CASSYGTLEAFF; CDR3nt: TGTGCCAGCAGTTACGGGACACTTGAAGCTTTCTTT
abundance: -; j_gene: TRBJ1-3; d_gene: -; v_gene: TRBV20-1; CDR3aa: CSARDPSGNTIYF; CDR3nt: TGCAGTGCTAGAGACCCCTCTGGAAACACCATATATTTT
abundance: -; j_gene: TRBJ2-2; d_gene: -; v_gene: TRBV7-2; CDR3aa: CASSPRERFNTGELFF; CDR3nt: TGTGCCAGCAGCCCCAGGGAACGCTTTAACACCGGGGAGCTGTTTTTT
abundance: many; j_gene: TRBJ1-1; d_gene: -; v_gene: TRBV28; CDR3aa: CASSLPLNTEAFF; CDR3nt: TGTGCCAGCAGCTTGCCCTTGAACACTGAAGCTTTCTTT
abundance: few; j_gene: TRBJ1-2; d_gene: -; v_gene: TRBV5-1; CDR3aa: CASSTTGPPGGYTF; CDR3nt: TGCGCCAGCAGCACCACCGGGCCCCCGGGCGGCTACACCTTC
abundance: -; j_gene: TRBJ2-3; d_gene: -; v_gene: TRBV5-6; CDR3aa: CASSLVLGMDTQYF; CDR3nt: TGTGCCAGCAGCTTGGTACTGGGTATGGATACGCAGTATTTT
abundance: few; j_gene: TRBJ1-2; d_gene: -; v_gene: TRBV9; CDR3aa: CASSPRGDKGDYGYTF; CDR3nt: TGTGCCAGCAGCCCAAGAGGGGACAAAGGGGACTATGGCTACACCTTC
abundance: many; j_gene: TRBJ2-2; d_gene: -; v_gene: TRBV24-1; CDR3aa: CATSQIDRNTGELFF; CDR3nt: TGTGCCACCAGCCAAATCGACAGGAACACCGGGGAGCTGTTTTTT
abundance: -; j_gene: TRBJ2-7; d_gene: -; v_gene: TRBV29-1; CDR3aa: CSVVYDVSYEQYF; CDR3nt: TGCAGCGTTGTCTACGACGTCTCCTACGAGCAGTACTTC
abundance: -; j_gene: TRBJ2-2; d_gene: TRBD1; v_gene: TRBV24-1; CDR3aa: CATCVPHTGVFGTGELFF; CDR3nt: TGTGCCACCTGTGTCCCACACACAGGGGTTTTTGGAACCGGGGAGCTGTTTTTT
abundance: many; j_gene: TRBJ1-2; d_gene: TRBD1; v_gene: TRBV6-5; CDR3aa: CASSYQTGTNYGYTF; CDR3nt: TGTGCCAGCAGTTACCAGACAGGGACTAACTATGGCTACACCTTC
abundance: -; j_gene: TRBJ1-1; d_gene: TRBD1; v_gene: TRBV3-1; CDR3aa: CASSQQQGAPEAFF; CDR3nt: TGTGCCAGCAGCCAACAACAGGGGGCGCCTGAAGCTTTCTTT
abundance: -; j_gene: TRBJ1-2; d_gene: -; v_gene: TRBV19; CDR3aa: CASSTRDDRYGYTF; CDR3nt: TGTGCCAGTAGCACCAGAGATGACAGATATGGCTACACCTTC
abundance: once; j_gene: TRBJ1-4; d_gene: TRBD1; v_gene: TRBV7-9; CDR3aa: CASSSGQGERSNEKLFF; CDR3nt: TGTGCCAGCAGCTCCGGACAGGGGGAAAGGTCTAATGAAAAACTGTTTTTT